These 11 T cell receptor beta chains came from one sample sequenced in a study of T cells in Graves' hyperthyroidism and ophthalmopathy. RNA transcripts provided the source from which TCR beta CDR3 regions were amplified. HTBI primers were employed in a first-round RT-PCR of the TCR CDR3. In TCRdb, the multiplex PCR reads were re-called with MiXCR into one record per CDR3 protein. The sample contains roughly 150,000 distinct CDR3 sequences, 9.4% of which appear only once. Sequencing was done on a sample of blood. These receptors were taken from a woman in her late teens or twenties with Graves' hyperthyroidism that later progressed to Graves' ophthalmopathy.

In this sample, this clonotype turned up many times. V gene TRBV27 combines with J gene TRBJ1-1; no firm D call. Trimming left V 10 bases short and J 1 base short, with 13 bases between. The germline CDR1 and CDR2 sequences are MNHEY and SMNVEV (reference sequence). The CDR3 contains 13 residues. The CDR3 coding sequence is TGTGCCACCTACGACCGGGGGAACACTGAAGCTTTCTTT. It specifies CATYDRGNTEAFF.

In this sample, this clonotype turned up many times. The CDR3 loop is CASSPTSWETQYF. The DNA of the CDR3 is TGTGCCAGCAGCCCCACTAGCTGGGAGACCCAGTACTTC. The chain links TRBV3-1 to TRBJ2-5; D is possibly TRBD2 (6 bases). V lost 4 bases and J 5 bases, leaving 11 bases between the germline ends. This CDR3 has 13 residues. Germline V lookup: CDR1 LGHDT, CDR2 YNNKEL (reference sequence).

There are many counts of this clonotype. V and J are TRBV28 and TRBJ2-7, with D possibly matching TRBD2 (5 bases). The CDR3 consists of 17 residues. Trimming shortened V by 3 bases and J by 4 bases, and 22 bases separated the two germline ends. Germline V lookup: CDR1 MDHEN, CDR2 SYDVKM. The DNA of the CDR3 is TGTGCCAGCAGTTTGGCCCCCCGGAGAGCGGTGATGTACGAGCAGTACTTC. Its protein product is CASSLAPRRAVMYEQYF.

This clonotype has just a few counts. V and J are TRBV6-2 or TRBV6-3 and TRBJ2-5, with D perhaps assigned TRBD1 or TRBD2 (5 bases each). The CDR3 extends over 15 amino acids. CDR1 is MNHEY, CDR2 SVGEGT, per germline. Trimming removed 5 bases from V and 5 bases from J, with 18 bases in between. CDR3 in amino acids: CASSVIWGSGETQYF. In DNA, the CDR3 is TGTGCCAGCAGTGTAATATGGGGGTCGGGTGAGACCCAGTACTTC.

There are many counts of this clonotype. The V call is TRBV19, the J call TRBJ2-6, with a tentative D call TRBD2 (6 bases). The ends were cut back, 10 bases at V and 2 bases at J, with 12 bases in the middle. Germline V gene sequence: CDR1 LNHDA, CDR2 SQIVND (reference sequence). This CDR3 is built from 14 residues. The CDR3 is CATKEGPGANVLTF. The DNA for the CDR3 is TGTGCCACCAAGGAGGGACCTGGGGCCAACGTCCTGACTTTC.

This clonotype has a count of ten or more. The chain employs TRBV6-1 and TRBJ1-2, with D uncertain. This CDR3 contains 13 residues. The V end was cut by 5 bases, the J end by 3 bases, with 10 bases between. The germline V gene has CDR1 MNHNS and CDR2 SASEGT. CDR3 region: CASSSPRYYGYTF. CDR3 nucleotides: TGTGCCAGCAGTTCCCCAAGGTACTATGGCTACACCTTC.

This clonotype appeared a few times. This CDR3 reads CASNRIRDKHQPQHF. The CDR3 DNA sequence: TGTGCCAGCAACCGGATCCGGGACAAACATCAGCCCCAGCATTTT. V gene TRBV7-9 combines with J gene TRBJ1-5; weak D call: TRBD1 (6 bases). Germline V gives CDR1 SEHNR, CDR2 FQNEAQ (reference sequence). The CDR3 is made up of 15 amino acids. Trimming shortened V by 7 bases and J by 5 bases, and 18 bases separated the two germline ends. Based on the CDR3 plus reference TRBV7-9 and TRBJ1-5, the full variable domain is DTGVSQNPRHKITKRGQNVTFRCDPISEHNRLYWYRQTLGQGPEFLTYFQNEAQLEKSRLLSDRFSAERPKGSFSTLEIQRTEQGDSAMYLCASNRIRDKHQPQHFGDGTRLSIL.

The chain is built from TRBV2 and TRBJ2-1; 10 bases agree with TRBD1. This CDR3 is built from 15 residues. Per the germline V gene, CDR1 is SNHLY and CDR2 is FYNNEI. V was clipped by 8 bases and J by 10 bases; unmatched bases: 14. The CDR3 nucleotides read TGTGCCAGCGGTCGACAGGGGGCACTTACATCCGAGCAGTTCTTC. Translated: CASGRQGALTSEQFF.

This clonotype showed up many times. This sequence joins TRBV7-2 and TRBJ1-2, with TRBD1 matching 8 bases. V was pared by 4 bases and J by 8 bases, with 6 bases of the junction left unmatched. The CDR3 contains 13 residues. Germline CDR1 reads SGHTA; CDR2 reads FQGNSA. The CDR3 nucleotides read TGTGCCAGCAGCTACCGTACAGGGGGAGGCTACACCTTC. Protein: CASSYRTGGGYTF.

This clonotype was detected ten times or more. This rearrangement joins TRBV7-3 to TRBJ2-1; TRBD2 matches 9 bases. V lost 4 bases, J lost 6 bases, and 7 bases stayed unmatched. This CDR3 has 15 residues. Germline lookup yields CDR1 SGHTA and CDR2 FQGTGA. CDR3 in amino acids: CASSSGLAQLNEQFF. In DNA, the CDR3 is TGTGCCAGCAGCTCGGGACTAGCTCAACTCAATGAGCAGTTCTTC.

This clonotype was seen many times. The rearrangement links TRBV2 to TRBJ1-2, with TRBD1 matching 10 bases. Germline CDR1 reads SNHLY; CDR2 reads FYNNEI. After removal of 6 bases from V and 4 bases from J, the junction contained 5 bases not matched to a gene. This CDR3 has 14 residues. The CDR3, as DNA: TGTGCCAGCAGCGGACAGGGGGGAATCTATGGCTACACCTTC. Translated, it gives CASSGQGGIYGYTF.